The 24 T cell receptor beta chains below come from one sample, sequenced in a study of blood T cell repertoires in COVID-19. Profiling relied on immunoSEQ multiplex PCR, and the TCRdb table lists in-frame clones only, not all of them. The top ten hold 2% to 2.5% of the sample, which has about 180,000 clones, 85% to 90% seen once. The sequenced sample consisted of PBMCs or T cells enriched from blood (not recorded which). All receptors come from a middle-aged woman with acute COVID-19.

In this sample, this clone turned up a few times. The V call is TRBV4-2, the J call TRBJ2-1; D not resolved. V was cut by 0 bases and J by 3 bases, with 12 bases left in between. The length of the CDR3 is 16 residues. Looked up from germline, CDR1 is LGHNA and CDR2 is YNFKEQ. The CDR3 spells CASSQDPSLVYNEQFF. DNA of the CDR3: TGTGCCAGCAGCCAAGACCCCTCGCTAGTCTACAATGAGCAGTTCTTC.

The CDR3 is CASSSPYGYTF. CDR3 sequence (DNA): TGTGCCAGCAGCTCCCCTTATGGCTACACCTTC. The rearrangement uses TRBV6-2 or TRBV6-3 and TRBJ1-2; D not certain. V lost 6 bases and J 5 bases, leaving 7 bases between the germline ends. The CDR3 runs to 11 residues. Germline V gene sequence: CDR1 MNHEY, CDR2 SVGEGT.

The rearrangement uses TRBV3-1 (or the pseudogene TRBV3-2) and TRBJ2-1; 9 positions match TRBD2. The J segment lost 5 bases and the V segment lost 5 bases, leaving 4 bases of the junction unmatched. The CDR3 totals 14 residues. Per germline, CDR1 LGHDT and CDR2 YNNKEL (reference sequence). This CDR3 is CASSTRLADNEQFF. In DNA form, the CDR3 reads TGTGCCAGCAGCACACGACTAGCGGACAATGAGCAGTTCTTC.

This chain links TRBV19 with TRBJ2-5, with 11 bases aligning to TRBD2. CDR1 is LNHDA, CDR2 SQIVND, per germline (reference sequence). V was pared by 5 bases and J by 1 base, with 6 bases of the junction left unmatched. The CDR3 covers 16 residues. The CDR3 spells CASSQGLAGGQETQYF. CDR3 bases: TGTGCCAGTAGTCAAGGGCTAGCGGGGGGCCAAGAGACCCAGTACTTC.

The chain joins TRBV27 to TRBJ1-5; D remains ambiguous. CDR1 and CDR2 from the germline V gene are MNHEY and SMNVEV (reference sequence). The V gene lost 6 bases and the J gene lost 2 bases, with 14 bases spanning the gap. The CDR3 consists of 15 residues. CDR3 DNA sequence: TGTGCCAGCAGCCTGGCGGCCGCGGGCAATCAGCCCCAGCATTTT. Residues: CASSLAAAGNQPQHF.

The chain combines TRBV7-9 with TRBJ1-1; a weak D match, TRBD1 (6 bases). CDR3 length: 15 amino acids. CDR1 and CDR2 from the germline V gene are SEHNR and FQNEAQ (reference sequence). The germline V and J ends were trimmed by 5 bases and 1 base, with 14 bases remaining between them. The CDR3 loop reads CASSQSAGANTEAFF. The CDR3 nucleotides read TGTGCCAGCAGCCAGTCGGCGGGGGCGAACACTGAAGCTTTCTTT.

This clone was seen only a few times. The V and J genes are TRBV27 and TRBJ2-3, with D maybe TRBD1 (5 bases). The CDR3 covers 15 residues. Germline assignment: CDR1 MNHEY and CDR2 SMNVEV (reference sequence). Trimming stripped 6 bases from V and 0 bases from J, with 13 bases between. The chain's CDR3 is CASSAGFYSTDTQYF. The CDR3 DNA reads TGTGCCAGCAGCGCAGGGTTCTATAGCACAGATACGCAGTATTTT.

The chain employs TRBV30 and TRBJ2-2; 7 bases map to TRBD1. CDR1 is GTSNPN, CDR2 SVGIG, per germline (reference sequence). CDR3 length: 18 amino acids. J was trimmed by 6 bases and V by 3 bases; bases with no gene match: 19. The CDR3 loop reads CAWRSAYWVTGDPGELFF. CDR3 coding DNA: TGTGCCTGGAGGTCCGCATATTGGGTAACAGGGGATCCCGGGGAGCTGTTTTTT.

As DNA, the CDR3 is TGTGCCAGCAGCCCAAGTTGGACAGGGGGAAGCAATCAGCCCCAGCATTTT. Amino acid sequence: CASSPSWTGGSNQPQHF. The chain uses TRBV9 and TRBJ1-5, with TRBD1 identical over 10 bases. Germline CDR1 is SGDLS and CDR2 is YYNGEE. CDR3 size: 17 residues. The junction had 8 bases not matched to a gene; V was cut back by 4 bases and J by 1 base.

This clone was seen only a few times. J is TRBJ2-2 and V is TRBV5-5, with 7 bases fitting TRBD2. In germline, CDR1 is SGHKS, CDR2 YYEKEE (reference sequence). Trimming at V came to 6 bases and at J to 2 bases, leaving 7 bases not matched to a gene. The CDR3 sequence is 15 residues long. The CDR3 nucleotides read TGTGCCAGCAACCCCCGGGGGGACAACACCGGGGAGCTGTTTTTT. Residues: CASNPRGDNTGELFF.

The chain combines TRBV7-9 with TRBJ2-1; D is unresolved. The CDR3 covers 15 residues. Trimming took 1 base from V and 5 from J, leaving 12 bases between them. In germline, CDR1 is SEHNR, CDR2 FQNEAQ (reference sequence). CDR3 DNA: TGTGCCAGCAGCTTAGTTGGATCGGGTCACAATGAGCAGTTCTTC. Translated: CASSLVGSGHNEQFF.

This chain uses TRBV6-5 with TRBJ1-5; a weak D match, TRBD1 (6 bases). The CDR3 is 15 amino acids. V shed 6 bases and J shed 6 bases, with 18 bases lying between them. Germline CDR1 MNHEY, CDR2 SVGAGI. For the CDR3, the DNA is TGTGCCAGCAGCCATGAAGGGGGGAGGGGTCAGCCCCAGCATTTT. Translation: CASSHEGGRGQPQHF.

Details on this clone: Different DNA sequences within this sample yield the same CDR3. The CDR3 bases are TGTGCCAGCAGCGTAGGGGCTAACACTGAAGCTTTCTTT. Its translation: CASSVGANTEAFF. This chain connects TRBV9 to TRBJ1-1; D gene uncertain. The CDR3 length is 13 residues. V lost 0 bases to trimming and J lost 2 bases, with 5 bases between them. CDR1 and CDR2 from the germline V gene are SGDLS and YYNGEE.

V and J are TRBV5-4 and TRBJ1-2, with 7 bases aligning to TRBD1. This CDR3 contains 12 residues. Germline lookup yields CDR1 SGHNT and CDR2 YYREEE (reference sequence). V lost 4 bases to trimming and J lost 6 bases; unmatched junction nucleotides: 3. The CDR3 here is CASSVTGDGYTF. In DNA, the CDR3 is TGTGCCAGCAGCGTAACAGGGGATGGCTACACCTTC.

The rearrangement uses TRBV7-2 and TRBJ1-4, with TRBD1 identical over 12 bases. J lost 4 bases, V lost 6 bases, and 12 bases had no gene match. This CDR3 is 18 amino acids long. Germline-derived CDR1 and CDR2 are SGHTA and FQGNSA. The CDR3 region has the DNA TGTGCCAGCAGTCCCCGCGGGACAGGGGGCGCCGGTAATGAAAAACTGTTTTTT. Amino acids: CASSPRGTGGAGNEKLFF.

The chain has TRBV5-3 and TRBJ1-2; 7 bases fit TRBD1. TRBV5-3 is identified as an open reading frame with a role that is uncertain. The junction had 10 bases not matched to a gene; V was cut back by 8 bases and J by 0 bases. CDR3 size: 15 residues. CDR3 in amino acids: CASPGNDRANYGYTF. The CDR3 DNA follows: TGTGCCAGCCCGGGAAATGACAGGGCTAACTATGGCTACACCTTC.

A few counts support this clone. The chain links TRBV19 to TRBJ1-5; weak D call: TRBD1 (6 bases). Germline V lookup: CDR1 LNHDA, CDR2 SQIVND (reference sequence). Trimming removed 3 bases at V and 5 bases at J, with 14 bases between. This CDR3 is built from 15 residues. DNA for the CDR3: TGTGCCAGTAGTATGGGGGCAGGGTGGGATCAGCCCCAGCATTTT. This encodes CASSMGAGWDQPQHF.

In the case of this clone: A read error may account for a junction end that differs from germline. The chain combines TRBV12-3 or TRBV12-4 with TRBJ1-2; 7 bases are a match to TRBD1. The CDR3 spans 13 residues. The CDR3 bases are TGTGCCAGCAGTTTCGGACAGGCGGGAGGCTACGCCTTC. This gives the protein CASSFGQAGGYAF.

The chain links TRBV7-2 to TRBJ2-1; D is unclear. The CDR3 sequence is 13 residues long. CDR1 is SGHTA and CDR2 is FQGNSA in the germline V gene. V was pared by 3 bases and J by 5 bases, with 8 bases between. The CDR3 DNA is TGTGCCAGCAGCTTCCCAGAGGACAATGAGCAGTTCTTC. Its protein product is CASSFPEDNEQFF.

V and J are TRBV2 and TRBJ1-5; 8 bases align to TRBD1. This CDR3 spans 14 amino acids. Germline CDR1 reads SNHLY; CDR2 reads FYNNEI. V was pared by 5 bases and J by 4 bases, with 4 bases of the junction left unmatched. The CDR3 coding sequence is TGTGCCAGCAGTTTCGGACAGGGTAATCAGCCCCAGCATTTT. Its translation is CASSFGQGNQPQHF.

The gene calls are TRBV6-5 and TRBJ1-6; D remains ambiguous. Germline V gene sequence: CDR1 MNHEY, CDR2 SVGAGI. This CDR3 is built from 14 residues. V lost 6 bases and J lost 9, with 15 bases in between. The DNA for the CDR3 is TGTGCCAGCAGAAATCACCGGGGAGGTTCACCCCTCCACTTT. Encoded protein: CASRNHRGGSPLHF.

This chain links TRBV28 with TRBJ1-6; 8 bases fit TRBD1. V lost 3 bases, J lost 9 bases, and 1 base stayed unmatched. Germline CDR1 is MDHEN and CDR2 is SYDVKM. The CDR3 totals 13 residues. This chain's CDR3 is CASSLQGASPLHF. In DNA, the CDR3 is TGTGCCAGCAGTTTGCAGGGGGCTTCACCCCTCCACTTT.

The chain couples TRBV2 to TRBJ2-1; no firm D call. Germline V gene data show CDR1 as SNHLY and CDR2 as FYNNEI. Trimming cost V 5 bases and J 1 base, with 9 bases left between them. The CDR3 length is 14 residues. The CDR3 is CASSLGRSYNEQFF. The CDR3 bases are TGTGCCAGCAGTCTGGGCCGATCCTACAATGAGCAGTTCTTC.

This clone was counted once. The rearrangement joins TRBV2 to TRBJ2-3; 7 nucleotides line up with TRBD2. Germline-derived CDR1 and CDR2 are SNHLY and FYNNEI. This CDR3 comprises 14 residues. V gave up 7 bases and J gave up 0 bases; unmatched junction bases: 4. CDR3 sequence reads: CASKGRDSTDTQYF. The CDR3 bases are TGTGCCAGCAAGGGGAGGGACAGCACAGATACGCAGTATTTT.